This T cell receptor beta chain was observed in a study of control samples from healthy donors and cancer patients. This CDR3 has 15 residues. Trimming took 7 bases from V and 2 from J; bases not matched to a gene: 6. CDR1 and CDR2 (germline): SNHLY, FYNNEI. Libraries were prepared by immunoSEQ multiplex PCR; TCRdb keeps only in-frame clonotypes and omits some of them. The table has about 170,000 clones, about 90% seen once. This clonotype originated in a man aged 25-45 years in good health. Specimen: blood. The chain recombines TRBV2 with TRBJ2-3, with 10 bases fitting TRBD1. The CDR3, as DNA: TGTGCCAGCACAGCCGGGACAGGGGCCACAGATACGCAGTATTTT. Translation: CASTAGTGATDTQYF.